The 23 T cell receptor beta chains below were found in one sample sequenced in a study of CD8 T cells in ankylosing spondylitis (dated by TCRdb to about 2017). Libraries came from 5' RACE. TCRdb names Illumina HiSeq 2500 as the instrument used. TCRdb reprocessed the public reads (quality trimming at Q25 with fastp, clone calling with MiXCR) and kept in-frame beta chains. Each CDR3 protein appears once, grouped with its most common genes and DNA. A total of 250,000 or so distinct CDR3 sequences appear in this sample, roughly a quarter of them only once. Clones ranked in the top ten supply approximately 0.61% of the sample. Sequenced: blood, either unsorted or a sorted T cell fraction (not recorded which). The receptors were sampled from a male donor with ankylosing spondylitis or in good health (not recorded which).

The chain recombines TRBV12-3 or TRBV12-4 with TRBJ2-1; TRBD2 might be the D (6 bases). The CDR3 spans 14 residues. V dropped 5 bases and J dropped 3 bases, with 11 bases sitting between them. In DNA, the CDR3 is TGTGCCAGCAGTACTAGCCCACTCTACAATGAGCAGTTCTTC. Translating it yields CASSTSPLYNEQFF.

In its sample, this clonotype was seen many times. This chain links TRBV5-6 with TRBJ1-4; D remains unclear. The CDR3 length is 14 residues. In germline, CDR1 is SGHDT, CDR2 YYEEEE. The V gene lost 2 bases and the J gene lost 0 bases, with 5 bases spanning the gap. CDR3 DNA: TGTGCCAGCAGCTTTTCGGCAACTAATGAAAAACTGTTTTTT. This codes for CASSFSATNEKLFF. Complete variable domain (other parts from reference TRBV5-6 and TRBJ1-4): DAGVTQSPTHLIKTRGQQVTLRCSPKSGHDTVSWYQQALGQGPQFIFQYYEEEERQRGNFPDRFSGHQFPNYSSELNVNALLLGDSALYLCASSFSATNEKLFFGSGTQLSVL.

A single count supports this clonotype. One end of the junction fails to match germline, which may point to a read error. The V gene is TRBV7-9, the J gene TRBJ2-3; 7 bases line up with TRBD1. CDR1 and CDR2 (germline): SEHNR, FQNEAQ (reference sequence). CDR3 length: 16 residues. The CDR3 bases are TGTGCCAGAAGCTTAGCAACAGGGGTCAACACAGATACGCAGTATTTT. Translated: CARSLATGVNTDTQYF.

This clonotype was found a few times. The CDR3 bases are TGCAGTGCTAGACACCTGGGGAACTATGATGAGCAGTTCTTC. It translates to CSARHLGNYDEQFF. The V call is TRBV20-1, the J call TRBJ2-1, with D unresolved. CDR1 DFQATT and CDR2 SNEGSKA come from the germline V gene (reference sequence). V lost 2 bases and J lost 8, with 16 bases in between. CDR3 length equals 14 residues.

This clonotype turned up a few times. The V call is TRBV29-1, the J call TRBJ1-1; D is undetermined. This CDR3 is built from 15 residues. Germline CDR1 reads SQVTM; CDR2 reads ANQGSEA. V was clipped by 1 base and J by 1 base, with 13 bases between them. DNA of the CDR3: TGCAGCGTTGAAGGTAACCTAGGGAGGAACACTGAAGCTTTCTTT. Protein: CSVEGNLGRNTEAFF.

The chain employs TRBV12-5 and TRBJ2-7, with TRBD2 matching 13 bases. CDR3 size: 18 residues. V lost 1 base, J lost 4 bases, and 10 bases stayed unmatched. Germline lookup yields CDR1 LGHNT and CDR2 FRNRAP. The CDR3 sequence is CASGLAHGLAGESYEQYF. The CDR3 region has the DNA TGTGCTAGTGGTTTGGCCCATGGACTAGCGGGGGAAAGTTACGAGCAGTACTTC.

This clonotype came up many times. The chain is built from TRBV20-1 and TRBJ2-1, with TRBD2 as a possible D gene (5 bases). Germline-derived CDR1 and CDR2 are DFQATT and SNEGSKA (reference sequence). This CDR3 is built from 13 residues. V was cut by 3 bases and J by 10 bases, with 16 bases left in between. The CDR3 region is CSARDGRRYEQFF. The CDR3 DNA reads as TGCAGTGCTAGGGATGGGCGGAGGTACGAGCAGTTCTTC.

The rearrangement joins TRBV6-5 to TRBJ2-1; 9 nucleotides agree with TRBD1. The length of the CDR3 is 16 residues. J lost 10 bases, V lost 2 bases, and 12 bases had no gene match. Per the germline V gene, CDR1 is MNHEY and CDR2 is SVGAGI. The CDR3 DNA sequence: TGTGCCAGCAGTTACCCCAAACAGGGGGCGTTTCTGGAGCAGTTCTTC. Protein sequence: CASSYPKQGAFLEQFF.

V is TRBV12-3 or TRBV12-4 and J is TRBJ2-7; 8 nucleotides match TRBD1. CDR3 length equals 14 residues. Unmatched junction bases numbered 6, after V lost 6 bases and J lost 2 bases. CDR3 region: CASRRQGLAYEQYF. For the CDR3, the DNA is TGTGCCAGCAGAAGACAGGGGCTTGCCTACGAGCAGTACTTC.

Note on this clonotype: This sequence may be a read error, since a much larger clone differs from it by one base. The rearrangement uses TRBV7-2 and TRBJ1-5; 7 positions match TRBD1. Germline CDR1 reads SGHTA; CDR2 reads FQGNSA. The CDR3 is 13 amino acids. The CDR3 region has the DNA TGTGCCAGCAGCGACAGGGTGGCTCAGCCCCGGCATTTT. Its protein is CASSDRVAQPRHF.

This chain joins TRBV7-9 and TRBJ1-5; 8 bases map to TRBD1. CDR3 length equals 16 residues. Germline CDR1 reads SEHNR; CDR2 reads FQNEAQ (reference sequence). With 5 bases clipped from V and 6 bases from J, the junction kept 12 bases outside the gene matches. In nucleotides, the CDR3 is TGTGCCAGCAGCCACGGTACAGGGGGTTTTCGTCAGCCCCAGCATTTT. Protein product: CASSHGTGGFRQPQHF.

This clonotype was recorded at least ten times. The J gene is TRBJ1-6, the V gene TRBV20-1, with a weak D call TRBD1 (6 bases). The V and J ends lost 0 bases and 7 bases respectively, with 16 bases between them. The germline V gene has CDR1 DFQATT and CDR2 SNEGSKA (reference sequence). This CDR3 comprises 16 residues. The CDR3 bases are TGCAGTGCTAGAGAGGACAGAAAGGGGCTGAATTCACCCCTCCACTTT. Protein sequence: CSAREDRKGLNSPLHF.

This clonotype occurred many times. The chain carries TRBV12-3 or TRBV12-4 and TRBJ2-7; D is perhaps TRBD1 or TRBD2 (5 bases each). V lost 8 bases, J lost 2 bases, and 19 bases lay in between. The CDR3 has 15 residues. CDR3 sequence reads: CASRKGPGAPYEQYF. As DNA, the CDR3 is TGTGCCAGCCGGAAGGGCCCCGGGGCGCCCTACGAGCAGTACTTC.

The chain carries TRBV12-3 or TRBV12-4 and TRBJ2-5; 8 nucleotides align to TRBD1. The junction had 3 bases not matched to a gene; V was cut back by 5 bases and J by 7 bases. The CDR3 sequence is 12 residues long. Here the CDR3 reads CASSRTGTTQYF. The DNA of the CDR3 is TGTGCCAGCAGTAGGACAGGGACGACCCAGTACTTC.

Many counts were recorded for this clonotype. The J gene is TRBJ2-1, the V gene TRBV11-1; possible D gene TRBD1, 5 bases. The length of the CDR3 is 13 residues. The germline V gene has CDR1 SGHAT and CDR2 FQDESV (reference sequence). The chain's CDR3 is CAWTYSSYNEQFF. The CDR3 DNA follows: TGTGCTTGGACATACAGTTCTTACAATGAGCAGTTCTTC. The complete variable domain, with remaining parts taken from reference TRBV11-1 and TRBJ2-1, reads EAEVAQSPRYKITEKSQAVAFWCDPISGHATLYWYRQILGQGPELLVQFQDESVVDDSQLPKDRFSAERLKGVDSTLKIQPAELGDSAMYLCAWTYSSYNEQFFGPGTRLTVL.

This clonotype was counted many times. This rearrangement joins TRBV5-6 to TRBJ2-2, with D hard to call. In germline, CDR1 is SGHDT, CDR2 YYEEEE. CDR3 size: 15 residues. Trimming stripped 2 bases from V and 5 bases from J, with 13 bases between. The CDR3 spells CASSLVGVVTGELFF. The CDR3 DNA sequence: TGTGCCAGCAGCTTAGTTGGGGTTGTGACCGGGGAGCTGTTTTTT.

The CDR3 reads CSAKIAGGPRGELFF. CDR3 nucleotide sequence: TGCAGTGCCAAGATAGCGGGGGGCCCCCGAGGGGAGCTGTTTTTT. The V and J genes are TRBV20-1 and TRBJ2-2; 10 nucleotides agree with TRBD2. Germline CDR1 and CDR2: DFQATT and SNEGSKA (reference sequence). The length of the CDR3 is 15 residues. J lost 8 bases, V lost 6 bases, and 12 bases had no gene match.

This clonotype has more than one count but fewer than ten. This sequence joins TRBV20-1 and TRBJ2-7, with 9 bases fitting TRBD2. The germline gives CDR1 DFQATT, CDR2 SNEGSKA (reference sequence). J lost 4 bases, V lost 3 bases, and 13 bases had no gene match. The CDR3 consists of 16 residues. The CDR3 loop is CSASLPPRTSVYEQYF. Written as DNA, the CDR3 is TGCAGTGCTAGCCTCCCCCCAAGGACTAGCGTTTACGAGCAGTACTTC.

This clonotype was recorded many times. The chain is built from TRBV29-1 and TRBJ1-2; TRBD1 matches 8 bases. From germline, CDR1 is SQVTM and CDR2 ANQGSEA. The CDR3 contains 12 residues. Trimming removed 5 bases from V and 7 bases from J; junction bases left unmatched: 6. The CDR3 DNA is TGCAGCGTTCAGGACAGGGAAGTTGGCTACACCTTC. Translated: CSVQDREVGYTF.

This clonotype has ten or more counts. J is TRBJ2-5 and V is TRBV5-1; a weak D match, TRBD2 (5 bases). The CDR3 is 11 residues long. With 5 bases removed from V and 5 bases from J, the gap between germline ends came to 7 bases. Germline V gene lookup returns CDR1 SGHRS and CDR2 YFSETQ. The CDR3 sequence is CASSGEETQYF. The CDR3 nucleotides are TGCGCCAGCAGTGGGGAGGAGACCCAGTACTTC.

This clonotype was picked up one time. The J gene is TRBJ2-7, the V gene TRBV7-2; D possibly corresponds to TRBD1 (6 bases). Per the germline V gene, CDR1 is SGHTA and CDR2 is FQGNSA. CDR3 size: 13 residues. The germline V and J ends were trimmed by 5 bases and 5 bases, with 13 bases remaining between them. DNA of the CDR3: TGTGCCAGCAGCCCGAGGGGGTTTGACGAGCAGTACTTC. Its translation: CASSPRGFDEQYF. Full variable domain (rest looked up from reference TRBV7-2 and TRBJ2-7): GAGVSQSPSNKVTEKGKDVELRCDPISGHTALYWYRQSLGQGLEFLIYFQGNSAPDKSGLPSDRFSAERTGGSVSTLTIQRTQQEDSAVYLCASSPRGFDEQYFGPGTRLTVT.

The table lists this clonotype with a few counts. The chain combines TRBV7-2 with TRBJ2-7; TRBD1 might be the D (5 bases). The ends were cut back, 10 bases at V and 0 bases at J, with 16 bases in the middle. The CDR3 extends over 14 amino acids. Germline CDR1 SGHTA, CDR2 FQGNSA. Written as DNA, the CDR3 is TGTGCCACCACGCTAGGGGCGGCCTCCTACGAGCAGTACTTC. Translation gives CATTLGAASYEQYF. Complete variable domain (other parts from reference TRBV7-2 and TRBJ2-7): GAGVSQSPSNKVTEKGKDVELRCDPISGHTALYWYRQSLGQGLEFLIYFQGNSAPDKSGLPSDRFSAERTGGSVSTLTIQRTQQEDSAVYLCATTLGAASYEQYFGPGTRLTVT.

This clonotype was picked up many times. V is TRBV12-3 or TRBV12-4 and J is TRBJ2-1; possible D gene TRBD2, 6 bases. Trimming took off 1 base at V and 15 bases at J, with 13 bases between the two ends. This CDR3 comprises 12 residues. The CDR3 region is CASSLERGYRFF. The CDR3 bases are TGTGCCAGCAGTTTAGAACGGGGGTATCGGTTCTTC.